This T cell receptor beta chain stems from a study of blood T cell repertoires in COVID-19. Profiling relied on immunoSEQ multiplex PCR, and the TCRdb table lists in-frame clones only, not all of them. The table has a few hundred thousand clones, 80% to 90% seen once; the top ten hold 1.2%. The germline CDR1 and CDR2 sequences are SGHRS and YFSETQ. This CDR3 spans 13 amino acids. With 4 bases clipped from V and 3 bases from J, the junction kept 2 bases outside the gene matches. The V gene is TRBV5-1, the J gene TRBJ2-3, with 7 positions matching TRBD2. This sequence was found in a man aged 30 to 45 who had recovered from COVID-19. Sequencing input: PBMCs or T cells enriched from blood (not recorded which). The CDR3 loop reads CASSGGVTDTQYF. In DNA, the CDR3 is TGCGCCAGCAGCGGGGGGGTGACAGATACGCAGTATTTT.